The next 12 T cell receptor beta chains were all read from a single sample in a study of T cell responses to AZD1222 COVID-19 vaccine. Clones were sequenced by immunoSEQ multiplex PCR, and TCRdb holds only the in-frame ones, with some missing. The repertoire holds about 140,000 clones, with about 92% as singletons. The sample in question was peripheral blood, obtained on day 0 of AZD1222 vaccination. The receptors derive from an adult in good health.

The chain combines TRBV12-5 with TRBJ1-1; weak D call: TRBD1 (5 bases). Germline CDR1 and CDR2: LGHNT and FRNRAP. Trimming removed 6 bases from V and 1 base from J, with 18 bases in between. The CDR3 runs 16 residues. CDR3: CASGPSSGTSNTEAFF. The CDR3 bases are TGTGCTAGTGGGCCTTCTTCCGGGACTTCGAACACTGAAGCTTTCTTT.

The chain combines TRBV2 with TRBJ2-7; 9 bases agree with TRBD1. The V and J ends lost 5 bases and 3 bases, in that order; junction bases with no gene match: 8. CDR1 and CDR2 from the germline V gene are SNHLY and FYNNEI. CDR3 size: 15 residues. CDR3 amino acids: CASSNTGGDNYEQYF. The CDR3 DNA reads TGTGCCAGCAGTAATACAGGGGGCGATAACTACGAGCAGTACTTC.

This chain's CDR3 is CASSYQLTGNYGYTF. CDR3 nucleotide sequence: TGTGCCAGCAGTTACCAACTGACAGGGAACTATGGCTACACCTTC. The chain employs TRBV6-5 and TRBJ1-2; 7 nucleotides match TRBD1. With 2 bases clipped from V and 2 bases from J, the junction kept 5 bases outside the gene matches. The CDR3 loop spans 15 amino acids. Germline CDR1 MNHEY, CDR2 SVGAGI.

DNA of the CDR3: TGTGCCAGCAGCCTAGGACAGGGATTCACTGAAGCTTTCTTT. It yields the protein CASSLGQGFTEAFF. This sequence joins TRBV3-1 (or the pseudogene TRBV3-2) and TRBJ1-1, with 8 bases fitting TRBD1. With 4 bases clipped from V and 4 bases from J, the junction kept 5 bases outside the gene matches. The CDR3 has 14 residues. From germline, CDR1 is LGHDT and CDR2 YNNKEL (reference sequence).

This chain connects TRBV4-2 to TRBJ2-4; TRBD2 aligns across 12 bases. From germline, CDR1 is LGHNA and CDR2 YNFKEQ. The J segment lost 8 bases and the V segment lost 0 bases, leaving 5 bases of the junction unmatched. The CDR3 consists of 16 residues. The CDR3 loop reads CASSQDRASGGDIQYF. The CDR3, as DNA: TGTGCCAGCAGCCAAGATCGGGCTAGCGGGGGGGACATTCAGTACTTC.

J is TRBJ1-1 and V is TRBV18, with no clear D. The CDR3 is 14 residues long. Trimming left V 9 bases short and J 1 base short, with 15 bases between. The V gene's germline CDR1 is KGHSH and CDR2 LQKENI. This CDR3 is CASSIGPPNTEAFF. In DNA form, the CDR3 reads TGTGCCAGTTCAATAGGCCCCCCGAACACTGAAGCTTTCTTT.

The gene calls are TRBV7-9 and TRBJ2-5; a weak D match, TRBD2 (6 bases). Trimming left V 5 bases short and J 5 bases short, with 12 bases between. The CDR3 length is 13 residues. The V gene's germline CDR1 is SEHNR and CDR2 FQNEAQ (reference sequence). CDR3 in amino acids: CASSPTGGETQYF. The DNA of the CDR3 is TGTGCCAGCAGCCCGACTGGGGGGGAGACCCAGTACTTC.

The rearrangement joins TRBV19 to TRBJ2-1; 7 positions match TRBD1. The CDR3 spans 14 residues. V gave up 10 bases and J gave up 5 bases; unmatched junction bases: 11. Germline V gene data show CDR1 as LNHDA and CDR2 as SQIVND (reference sequence). For the CDR3, the DNA is TGTGCCACGACAGACAGGGCCCCCCACAATGAGCAGTTCTTC. This encodes CATTDRAPHNEQFF.

This rearrangement joins TRBV6-2 or TRBV6-3 to TRBJ2-3; D is perhaps TRBD2 (6 bases). The ends were cut back, 7 bases at V and 2 bases at J, with 16 bases in the middle. Germline values: CDR1 MNHEY, CDR2 SVGEGT. There are 15 residues in the CDR3. The CDR3 nucleotides are TGTGCCAGCACCCCTCGGACTACATACACAGATACGCAGTATTTT. Protein: CASTPRTTYTDTQYF.

This chain connects TRBV29-1 to TRBJ2-5; no firm D call. Trimming left V 4 bases short and J 1 base short, with 4 bases between. CDR3 length: 11 amino acids. CDR1 is SQVTM, CDR2 ANQGSEA, per germline. Written as DNA, the CDR3 is TGCAGCGTTGCTACCCAAGAGACCCAGTACTTC. This encodes CSVATQETQYF.

The chain recombines TRBV2 with TRBJ2-1; D perhaps matches TRBD2 (6 bases). Germline V gives CDR1 SNHLY, CDR2 FYNNEI. CDR3 length equals 13 residues. V was clipped by 7 bases and J by 8 bases, with 15 bases between them. CDR3 in DNA: TGTGCCAGCATCGGAGGGCCAAGGGATGAGCAGTTCTTC. It codes for CASIGGPRDEQFF. Variable domain in full (rest from reference TRBV2 and TRBJ2-1): EPEVTQTPSHQVTQMGQEVILRCVPISNHLYFYWYRQILGQKVEFLVSFYNNEISEKSEIFDDQFSVERPDGSNFTLKIRSTKLEDSAMYFCASIGGPRDEQFFGPGTRLTVL.

The chain uses TRBV2 and TRBJ1-2; 9 nucleotides align to TRBD1. V gave up 7 bases and J gave up 4 bases; unmatched junction bases: 10. CDR3 length equals 15 residues. The germline gives CDR1 SNHLY, CDR2 FYNNEI. CDR3 sequence reads: CASTLGQGLPYGYTF. The CDR3 bases are TGTGCCAGCACCTTAGGACAGGGGCTTCCCTATGGCTACACCTTC.